The next 29 T cell receptor beta chains were all read from a single sample in a study of cytomegalovirus exposure and HLA in healthy donors. The primer mix had 60 Vbeta and 13 Jbeta primers. Clones were sequenced by immunoSEQ multiplex PCR, and TCRdb holds only the in-frame ones, with some missing. The sample yields 150,000 or so clones, about 80% seen once. Sequencing was carried out using PBMCs. The receptors were gathered from a woman in her 40s in good health and CMV-seronegative.

This clone was counted between two and nine times. The V gene is TRBV10-1, the J gene TRBJ1-6, with D unclear. The V end was cut by 2 bases, the J end by 7 bases, with 12 bases between. Per germline, CDR1 WNHNN and CDR2 SYGVQD (reference sequence). CDR3 length equals 15 residues. The CDR3 region has the DNA TGCGCCAGCAGTGAGGCCGGATACGGGAATTCACCCCTCCACTTT. The encoded protein is CASSEAGYGNSPLHF.

The chain carries TRBV7-2 and TRBJ2-1; 10 bases fit TRBD2. The V gene's germline CDR1 is SGHTA and CDR2 FQGNSA. V dropped 3 bases and J dropped 6; count of bases not matched to a gene: 5. The CDR3 runs to 15 residues. CDR3 sequence: CASSLQRGGTNEQFF. CDR3 nucleotide sequence: TGTGCCAGCAGCTTGCAGCGGGGGGGCACCAATGAGCAGTTCTTC.

The rearrangement links TRBV5-1 to TRBJ2-2; possibly TRBD1 for D (6 bases). Trimming shortened V by 3 bases and J by 5 bases, and 14 bases separated the two germline ends. Germline-derived CDR1 and CDR2 are SGHRS and YFSETQ. CDR3 length: 15 residues. CDR3 DNA: TGCGCCAGCAGCTCAGGACAGCTAAAAACCGGGGAGCTGTTTTTT. It yields the protein CASSSGQLKTGELFF.

This clone appeared a single time. The rearrangement joins TRBV2 to TRBJ2-7, with a tentative D call TRBD2 (7 bases). CDR3 length equals 15 residues. V was trimmed by 1 base and J by 2 bases, leaving 12 bases between them. Germline V gene lookup returns CDR1 SNHLY and CDR2 FYNNEI. Written as DNA, the CDR3 is TGTGCCAGCAGTGAAGAGGGGGGGGGAACCTACGAGCAGTACTTC. Its protein product is CASSEEGGGTYEQYF.

The chain employs TRBV6-6 and TRBJ1-5; D gene uncertain. Trimming removed 0 bases from V and 10 bases from J, with 10 bases in between. The CDR3 totals 13 residues. In germline, CDR1 is MNHNY, CDR2 SVGAGI (reference sequence). The CDR3 nucleotides are TGTGCCAGCAGTTACTCGGAGGGAACCCCCCAGCATTTT. This translates into CASSYSEGTPQHF.

The table lists this clone with a few counts. The chain carries TRBV28 and TRBJ1-2; maybe TRBD1 (5 bases). The V gene lost 7 bases and the J gene lost 4 bases, with 16 bases spanning the gap. The CDR3 is made up of 14 amino acids. The germline V gene has CDR1 MDHEN and CDR2 SYDVKM. The CDR3 DNA sequence: TGTGCCAGCACCGATCGGGGGGAGGCCTATGGCTACACCTTC. Translation: CASTDRGEAYGYTF.

The CDR3 region is CASSFQREIPEQYF. The CDR3 DNA follows: TGTGCCAGCAGTTTCCAGCGGGAGATCCCCGAGCAGTACTTC. The chain links TRBV28 to TRBJ2-7, with TRBD2 identical over 8 bases. The CDR3 has 14 residues. The V segment lost 3 bases and the J segment 6 bases; nucleotides outside the gene matches: 7. CDR1 MDHEN and CDR2 SYDVKM come from the germline V gene.

The chain recombines TRBV5-4 with TRBJ2-7, with 10 bases fitting TRBD2. Trimming removed 4 bases from V and 6 bases from J; junction bases left unmatched: 10. The CDR3 totals 15 residues. CDR1 is SGHNT, CDR2 YYREEE, per germline (reference sequence). CDR3 residues: CASSVSSGSKAEQYF. The DNA for the CDR3 is TGTGCCAGCAGCGTCTCTAGCGGGAGTAAGGCCGAGCAGTACTTC.

The chain couples TRBV12-5 to TRBJ1-5; 8 bases agree with TRBD1. Germline CDR1 is LGHNT and CDR2 is FRNRAP. This CDR3 is 16 amino acids long. J was trimmed by 2 bases and V by 2 bases; bases with no gene match: 5. CDR3 DNA sequence: TGTGCTAGTGGTTTGAGGCAGGGGGCCGGCAATCAGCCCCAGCATTTT. It codes for CASGLRQGAGNQPQHF.

The chain combines TRBV11-2 with TRBJ2-7, with a possible D match to TRBD1 (5 bases). Germline V gene data show CDR1 as SGHAT and CDR2 as FQNNGV. The ends were cut back, 5 bases at V and 2 bases at J, with 13 bases in the middle. The CDR3 covers 14 residues. The CDR3 nucleotides read TGTGCCAGCAGCCGGACAAGTGTGCCCTACGAGCAGTACTTC. It yields the protein CASSRTSVPYEQYF.

As regards this clone: Germline and junction disagree at one end, which may indicate a read error. The chain links TRBV7-7 to TRBJ2-1; D gene ambiguous. CDR3 length equals 14 residues. Germline values: CDR1 SSHAT, CDR2 FNYEAQ (reference sequence). Written as DNA, the CDR3 is TGTGCTAGCAGCTTATCGGGTACATACAATGAGCAGTTCTTC. Residues: CASSLSGTYNEQFF.

This chain uses TRBV11-2 with TRBJ1-2; 9 positions agree with TRBD1. CDR1 and CDR2 from the germline V gene are SGHAT and FQNNGV. There are 15 residues in the CDR3. V lost 4 bases and J lost 8; bases outside the gene matches: 11. The CDR3 DNA follows: TGTGCCAGCAGCTCTCTACAGGGGGCAGTTGAAGGCTACACCTTC. Amino acids: CASSSLQGAVEGYTF.

The V and J genes are TRBV28 and TRBJ1-2; maybe TRBD1 (6 bases). V was shortened by 5 bases and J by 9 bases, with 16 bases between the two germline ends. This CDR3 comprises 13 residues. Per germline, CDR1 MDHEN and CDR2 SYDVKM. The chain's CDR3 is CASSLGQIGSYTF. The CDR3, as DNA: TGTGCCAGCAGTCTGGGACAAATAGGGAGCTACACCTTC.

The V and J genes are TRBV6-4 and TRBJ2-3; D is possibly TRBD2 (6 bases). Between the trimmed V and J ends, which lost 4 bases and 2 bases, there was a span of 13 bases. The length of the CDR3 is 15 residues. Germline loops: CDR1 MRHNA, CDR2 SNTAGT. Written as DNA, the CDR3 is TGTGCCAGCAGTGTTTCTAGCGACCCCACAGATACGCAGTATTTT. Residues: CASSVSSDPTDTQYF.

The genes are TRBV28 and TRBJ1-5; no definite D call. This CDR3 contains 13 residues. V was pared by 3 bases and J by 4 bases, with 7 bases between. Germline V gives CDR1 MDHEN, CDR2 SYDVKM. CDR3 sequence reads: CASSFFSNQPQHF. Here the CDR3 DNA reads TGTGCCAGCAGTTTCTTCTCGAATCAGCCCCAGCATTTT. The whole variable domain, filled in from reference TRBV28 and TRBJ1-5, reads DVKVTQSSRYLVKRTGEKVFLECVQDMDHENMFWYRQDPGLGLRLIYFSYDVKMKEKGDIPEGYSVSREKKERFSLILESASTNQTSMYLCASSFFSNQPQHFGDGTRLSIL.

This clone has a single count. Compared with germline, one end of the junction differs, possibly owing to a read error. V gene TRBV7-9 combines with J gene TRBJ1-5, with D uncertain. The CDR3 is 12 amino acids. CDR1 SEHNR and CDR2 FQNEAQ come from the germline V gene (reference sequence). The CDR3 DNA is TGTTCCAGCAGCTCGGGTGGTCAGCCCCAGCATTTT. This encodes CSSSSGGQPQHF.

J is TRBJ2-7 and V is TRBV10-1; D is unresolved. V was pared by 0 bases and J by 9 bases, with 15 bases between. Germline CDR1 is WNHNN and CDR2 is SYGVQD (reference sequence). The CDR3 runs to 14 residues. The CDR3 bases are TGCGCCAGCAGTGAGTCGCCGACTGTATGTGTGCAGTACTTC. Residues: CASSESPTVCVQYF.

This chain joins TRBV6-5 and TRBJ1-1, with D hard to call. The V gene lost 5 bases and the J gene lost 1 base, with 8 bases spanning the gap. This CDR3 comprises 13 residues. The germline V gene has CDR1 MNHEY and CDR2 SVGAGI. In DNA, the CDR3 is TGTGCCAGCAGTCGAGGTAGGAACACTGAAGCTTTCTTT. This gives the protein CASSRGRNTEAFF.

The chain has TRBV7-2 and TRBJ2-2; 10 bases are shared with TRBD1. Germline V gene sequence: CDR1 SGHTA, CDR2 FQGNSA. V was pared by 5 bases and J by 1 base, with 10 bases of the junction left unmatched. This CDR3 has 18 amino acids. CDR3 amino acids: CASSRGTGARRNTGELFF. The CDR3 DNA reads as TGTGCCAGCAGCAGGGGGACAGGGGCGCGAAGGAACACCGGGGAGCTGTTTTTT.

This clone was found once. The gene calls are TRBV7-2 and TRBJ2-5, with D maybe TRBD2 (6 bases). CDR3 length equals 16 residues. Trimming took off 4 bases at V and 1 base at J, with 16 bases between the two ends. Looked up from germline, CDR1 is SGHTA and CDR2 is FQGNSA. The chain's CDR3 is CASSSRYLGLQETQYF. The CDR3 DNA reads as TGTGCCAGCAGCTCTCGATATTTGGGACTCCAAGAGACCCAGTACTTC.

The chain couples TRBV6-5 to TRBJ2-5; 9 bases match TRBD2. J was trimmed by 4 bases and V by 6 bases; bases with no gene match: 3. The germline gives CDR1 MNHEY, CDR2 SVGAGI. The CDR3 spans 13 residues. The CDR3 is CASSPGLAETQYF. For the CDR3, the DNA is TGTGCCAGCAGCCCGGGACTAGCAGAGACCCAGTACTTC.

The CDR3 nucleotides read TGTGCCAGCAGCTCCGGGACAATGAGCTCCTACAATGAGCAGTTCTTC. Protein sequence: CASSSGTMSSYNEQFF. The V and J genes are TRBV11-3 and TRBJ2-1; D possibly corresponds to TRBD1 (6 bases). CDR3 size: 16 residues. The V and J ends lost 4 bases and 0 bases respectively, with 13 bases between them. The germline V gene encodes CDR1 SGHNT and CDR2 YENEEA.

J is TRBJ2-2 and V is TRBV5-1, with TRBD1 identical over 9 bases. The CDR3 totals 16 residues. CDR1 is SGHRS and CDR2 is YFSETQ in the germline V gene. With 4 bases clipped from V and 3 bases from J, the junction kept 7 bases outside the gene matches. CDR3 DNA: TGCGCCAGCAGCCAGGGACAGGGTCCGGACACCGGGGAGCTGTTTTTT. This gives the protein CASSQGQGPDTGELFF. Complete variable domain (other parts from reference TRBV5-1 and TRBJ2-2): KAGVTQTPRYLIKTRGQQVTLSCSPISGHRSVSWYQQTPGQGLQFLFEYFSETQRNKGNFPGRFSGRQFSNSRSEMNVSTLELGDSALYLCASSQGQGPDTGELFFGEGSRLTVL.

CDR3 sequence reads: CASSLAGSYNSPLHF. Here the CDR3 DNA reads TGTGCCAGCAGCCTAGCGGGGAGTTATAATTCACCCCTCCACTTT. The gene calls are TRBV14 and TRBJ1-6; D ambiguous. The CDR3 spans 15 residues. CDR1 SGHDN and CDR2 FVKESK come from the germline V gene. With 4 bases removed from V and 4 bases from J, the gap between germline ends came to 11 bases.

The sample holds one count of this clone. V and J are TRBV5-6 and TRBJ2-1; D may be TRBD1 (5 bases). V was pared by 5 bases and J by 4 bases, with 16 bases between. The CDR3 runs to 15 residues. Per the germline V gene, CDR1 is SGHDT and CDR2 is YYEEEE. The CDR3 here is CASSLRGLSYNEQFF. For the CDR3, the DNA is TGTGCCAGCAGTTTAAGGGGATTATCGTACAATGAGCAGTTCTTC.

The CDR3 reads CASSSGTGGALWDEKLFF. The CDR3 DNA follows: TGTGCCAGCAGTTCCGGGACAGGGGGCGCTCTCTGGGATGAAAAACTGTTTTTT. V is TRBV28 and J is TRBJ1-4; 12 bases align to TRBD1. Germline trimming cut 4 bases from V and 6 bases from J; bases unmatched to any gene: 12. The CDR3 loop spans 18 amino acids. The germline gives CDR1 MDHEN, CDR2 SYDVKM.

The chain carries TRBV2 and TRBJ2-3; D uncertain. Germline V gene sequence: CDR1 SNHLY, CDR2 FYNNEI. The ends were cut back, 4 bases at V and 2 bases at J, with 19 bases in the middle. The CDR3 contains 17 residues. In nucleotides, the CDR3 is TGTGCCAGCAGTGGTAGTAGGTATGGCGGTCACACAGATACGCAGTATTTT. This gives the protein CASSGSRYGGHTDTQYF.

J is TRBJ2-7 and V is TRBV5-4; perhaps TRBD1 as D (5 bases). V gave up 2 bases and J gave up 3 bases, with 15 bases separating them. Germline CDR1 reads SGHNT; CDR2 reads YYREEE (reference sequence). The CDR3 has 15 residues. The CDR3 coding sequence is TGTGCCAGCAGCTTAGGACAAAACTACCTCTACGAGCAGTACTTC. It is translated as CASSLGQNYLYEQYF.

This chain uses TRBV19 with TRBJ2-1, with TRBD2 matching over 16 bases. With V trimmed by 1 base and J by 9 bases, 6 bases remained unmatched. Looked up from germline, CDR1 is LNHDA and CDR2 is SQIVND (reference sequence). This CDR3 has 17 amino acids. The DNA for the CDR3 is TGTGCCAGTAGTATAGGTGGGACTAGCGGGAGGGCCACTGAGCAGTTCTTC. Protein sequence: CASSIGGTSGRATEQFF.